This TCR beta chain was profiled in a study of blood T cell repertoires in COVID-19. Libraries were prepared by immunoSEQ multiplex PCR; TCRdb keeps only in-frame clonotypes and omits some of them. The data hold 150,000 to 200,000 clones, with around 79% observed a single time. V shed 6 bases, J shed 9 bases, and the junction held 5 bases outside the gene matches. The CDR3 extends over 14 amino acids. Germline V gene sequence: CDR1 MNHEY, CDR2 SVGEGT. Sequenced material: PBMCs or T cells enriched from blood (not recorded which). This clonotype originated in a man in his fifties or sixties who had recovered from COVID-19. The chain couples TRBV6-2 or TRBV6-3 to TRBJ2-1, with 13 bases aligning to TRBD2. The CDR3 here is CASRPTSGGGEQFF. CDR3 bases: TGTGCCAGCAGACCTACTAGCGGGGGGGGTGAGCAGTTCTTC.